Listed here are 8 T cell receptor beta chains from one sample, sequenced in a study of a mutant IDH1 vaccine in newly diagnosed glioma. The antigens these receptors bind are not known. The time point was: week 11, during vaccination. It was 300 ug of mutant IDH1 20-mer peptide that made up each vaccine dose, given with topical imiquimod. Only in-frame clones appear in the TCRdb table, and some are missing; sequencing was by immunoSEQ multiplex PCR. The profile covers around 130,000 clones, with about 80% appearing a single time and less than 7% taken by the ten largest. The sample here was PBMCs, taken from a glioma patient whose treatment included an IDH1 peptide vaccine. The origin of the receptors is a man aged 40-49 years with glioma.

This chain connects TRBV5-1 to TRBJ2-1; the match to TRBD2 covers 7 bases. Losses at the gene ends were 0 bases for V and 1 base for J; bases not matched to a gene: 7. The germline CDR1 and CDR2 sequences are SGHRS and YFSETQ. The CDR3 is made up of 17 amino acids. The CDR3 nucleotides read TGCGCCAGCAGCTTGGGGGGAGGGCGGTGGTCCTACAATGAGCAGTTCTTC. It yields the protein CASSLGGGRWSYNEQFF.

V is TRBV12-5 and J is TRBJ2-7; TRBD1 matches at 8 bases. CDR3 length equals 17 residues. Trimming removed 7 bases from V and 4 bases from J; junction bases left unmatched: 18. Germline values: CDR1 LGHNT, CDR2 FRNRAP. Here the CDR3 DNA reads TGTGCTAGTGCCCAACCCCAACAGGGGGGTTTTCGGTACGAGCAGTACTTC. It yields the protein CASAQPQQGGFRYEQYF.

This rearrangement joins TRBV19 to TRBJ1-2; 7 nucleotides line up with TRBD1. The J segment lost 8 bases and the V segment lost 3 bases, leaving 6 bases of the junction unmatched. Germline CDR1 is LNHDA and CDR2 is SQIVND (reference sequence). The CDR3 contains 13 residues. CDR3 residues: CASSIEGAGGYTF. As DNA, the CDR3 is TGTGCCAGTAGTATTGAGGGGGCTGGAGGCTACACCTTC.

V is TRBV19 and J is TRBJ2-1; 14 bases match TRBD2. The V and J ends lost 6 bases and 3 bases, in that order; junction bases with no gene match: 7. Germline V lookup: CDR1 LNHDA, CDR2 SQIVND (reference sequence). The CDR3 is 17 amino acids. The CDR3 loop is CASSYGTSGGLYNEQFF. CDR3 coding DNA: TGTGCCAGTAGCTATGGGACTAGCGGGGGCCTCTACAATGAGCAGTTCTTC. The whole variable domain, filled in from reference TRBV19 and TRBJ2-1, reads DGGITQSPKYLFRKEGQNVTLSCEQNLNHDAMYWYRQDPGQGLRLIYYSQIVNDFQKGDIAEGYSVSREKKESFPLTVTSAQKNPTAFYLCASSYGTSGGLYNEQFFGPGTRLTVL.

CDR3 residues: CASSVDSGLSETQYF. The CDR3 DNA follows: TGTGCCAGCAGCGTAGATTCGGGACTATCAGAGACCCAGTACTTC. This rearrangement joins TRBV9 to TRBJ2-5; 7 nucleotides agree with TRBD2. CDR3 length equals 15 residues. Per germline, CDR1 SGDLS and CDR2 YYNGEE. Trimming removed 0 bases from V and 4 bases from J; junction bases left unmatched: 6.

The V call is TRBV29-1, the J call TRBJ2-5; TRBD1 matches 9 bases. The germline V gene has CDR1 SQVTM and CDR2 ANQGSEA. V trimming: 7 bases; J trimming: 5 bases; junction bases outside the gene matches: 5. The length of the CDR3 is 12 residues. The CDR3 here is CSDLQGAETQYF. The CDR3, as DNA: TGCAGCGACCTACAGGGGGCCGAGACCCAGTACTTC.

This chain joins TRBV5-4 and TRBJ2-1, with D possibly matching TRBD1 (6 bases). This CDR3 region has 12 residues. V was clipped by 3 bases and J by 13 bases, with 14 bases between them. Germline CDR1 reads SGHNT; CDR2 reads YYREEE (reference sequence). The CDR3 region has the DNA TGTGCCAGCAGCTCGATCAGAGGGGGACAGTTCTTC. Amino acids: CASSSIRGGQFF.

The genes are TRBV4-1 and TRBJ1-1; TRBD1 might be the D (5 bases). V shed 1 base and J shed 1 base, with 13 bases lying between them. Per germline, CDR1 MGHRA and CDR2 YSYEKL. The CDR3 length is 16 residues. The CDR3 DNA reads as TGCGCCAGCAGCCAAGCCGTGACAGAAAGGAACACTGAAGCTTTCTTT. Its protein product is CASSQAVTERNTEAFF.